The clone carrying this T cell receptor beta chain was picked up one time. Distinct nucleotide sequences in the sample also encode this CDR3. Profiling relied on immunoSEQ multiplex PCR, and the TCRdb table lists in-frame clones only, not all of them. The table has roughly 27,000 clones, about 86% seen once. The data are from a study of OX40 agonist ivuxolimab in advanced cancers. Study information: An anti-OX40 (CD134) antibody with agonistic activity, ivuxolimab, was administered to patients. In this trial design, patients received ivuxolimab intravenously at 0.01 to 10 mg/kg every 2 weeks. One hepatocellular carcinoma and a couple of cutaneous melanoma patients partially responded.

Sampling of blood occurred at baseline, cycle 4 day 1, and cycle 7 day 1. Germline V gives CDR1 SGHTS, CDR2 YDEGEE. V lost 2 bases to trimming and J lost 2 bases, with 10 bases between them. The CDR3 covers 14 residues. The sample here was CD4+ or CD8+ T cells sorted from blood, taken in a trial of the OX40 agonist ivuxolimab. The clonotype originates from an adult with an advanced solid tumor such as melanoma, head and neck, liver or kidney cancer. V gene TRBV5-8 combines with J gene TRBJ1-2, with D tentatively TRBD1 (5 bases). CDR3 region: CASSFDRVNYGYTF. The CDR3 coding sequence is TGTGCCAGCAGCTTCGACAGAGTAAACTATGGCTACACCTTC.